The present TCR beta chain was sequenced within a study of cytomegalovirus exposure and HLA in healthy donors. Study details: The same platform was used for the approximately 120 validation repertoires as for the 666 first-cohort repertoires, as reported in a later analysis. Whole-study findings and limits: In the approximately 120 validation repertoires, a later analysis found that first-cohort TCR clusters tended to co-occur. The CMV antigen specificity of a few CMV-associated chains was confirmed through in vitro analysis.

The germline CDR1 and CDR2 sequences are GTSNPN and SVGIG (reference sequence). V shed 6 bases and J shed 6 bases, with 14 bases lying between them. The CDR3 runs 13 residues. This table comes from immunoSEQ multiplex PCR, and its TCRdb copy is limited to in-frame clones, with some not included. The data contain 200,000 to 250,000 clones, approximately 80% of them singletons. About this clone: Its cognate antigen is unknown.

The TCR was taken from a woman aged 25 to 39 in good health and CMV-seropositive. The sample was PBMCs. The chain has TRBV30 and TRBJ2-2, with D uncertain. This chain's CDR3 is CACGKGVAGELFF. CDR3 DNA: TGTGCCTGCGGAAAGGGCGTGGCCGGGGAGCTGTTTTTT.